The clone carrying this TCR beta chain was observed at least ten times. What it binds is unknown. With 10-nucleotide random UMIs, 5'RACE was used to make the cDNA. TCRdb independently ran MiXCR on the 5' RACE reads; one entry per CDR3 protein. The sample carries about 46,000 distinct CDR3 sequences, 4% to 5.5% recorded once. The CDR3 is made up of 13 amino acids. Germline V gives CDR1 MNHEY, CDR2 SVGAGI. Between the trimmed V and J ends, which lost 2 bases and 3 bases, there was a span of 8 bases. The unsorted libraries originated from 2 million PBMCs that had been stored at -80 C. The sample belongs to a study of neurological immune-mediated disorders. For the study at large: Secondary progressive cases numbered 3 among the approximately 34 multiple sclerosis patients, while the other 31 were relapsing-remitting.

Study-level results: One related-CDR3 cluster, which may be a signature, held the repertoires of 18 of 34 multiple sclerosis patients after phylogenetic grouping.

The chain carries TRBV6-5 and TRBJ2-7; no clear D. This receptor was obtained from a woman aged 55-69 years with multiple sclerosis. The material sequenced was PBMCs. CDR3 loop: CASSYERSYEQYF. CDR3 bases: TGTGCCAGCAGTTACGAACGGAGCTACGAGCAGTACTTC.